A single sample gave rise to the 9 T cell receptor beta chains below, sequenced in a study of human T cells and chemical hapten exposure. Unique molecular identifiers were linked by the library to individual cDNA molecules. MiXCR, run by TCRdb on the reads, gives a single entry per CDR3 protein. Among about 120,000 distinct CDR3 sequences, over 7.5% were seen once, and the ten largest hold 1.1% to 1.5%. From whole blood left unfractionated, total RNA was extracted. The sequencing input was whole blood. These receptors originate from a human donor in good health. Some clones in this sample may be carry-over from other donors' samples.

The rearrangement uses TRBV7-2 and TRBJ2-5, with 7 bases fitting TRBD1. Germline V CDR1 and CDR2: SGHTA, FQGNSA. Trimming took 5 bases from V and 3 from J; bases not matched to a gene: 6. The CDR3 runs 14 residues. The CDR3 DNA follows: TGTGCCAGCAGCACCGGGACAGTCAAAGAGACCCAGTACTTC. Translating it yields CASSTGTVKETQYF.

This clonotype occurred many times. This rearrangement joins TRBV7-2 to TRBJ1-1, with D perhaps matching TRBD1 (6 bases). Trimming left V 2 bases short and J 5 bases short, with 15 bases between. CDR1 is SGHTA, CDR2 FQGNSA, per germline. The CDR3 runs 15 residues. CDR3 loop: CASSLWAGAETEAFF. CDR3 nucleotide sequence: TGTGCCAGCAGCTTATGGGCAGGGGCGGAAACTGAAGCTTTCTTT.

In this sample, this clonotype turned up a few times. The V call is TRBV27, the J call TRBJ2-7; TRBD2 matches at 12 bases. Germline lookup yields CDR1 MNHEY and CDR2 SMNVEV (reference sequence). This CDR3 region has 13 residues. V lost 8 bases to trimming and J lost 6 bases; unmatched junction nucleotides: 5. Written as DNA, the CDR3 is TGTGCCAGCCGACTAGCGGGAGAGGGCGAGCAGTACTTC. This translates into CASRLAGEGEQYF.

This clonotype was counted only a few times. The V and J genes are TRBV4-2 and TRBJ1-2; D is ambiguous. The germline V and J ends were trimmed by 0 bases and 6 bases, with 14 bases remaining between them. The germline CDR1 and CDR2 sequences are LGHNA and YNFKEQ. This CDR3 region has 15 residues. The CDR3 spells CASSQDRSPWDGYTF. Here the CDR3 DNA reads TGTGCCAGCAGCCAAGATCGGTCACCATGGGATGGCTACACCTTC.

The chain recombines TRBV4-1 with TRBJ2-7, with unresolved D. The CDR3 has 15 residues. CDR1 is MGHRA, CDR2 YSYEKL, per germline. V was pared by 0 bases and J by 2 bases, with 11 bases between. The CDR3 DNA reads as TGCGCCAGCAGCCAAGATCTGGGCAGGACCTACGAGCAGTACTTC. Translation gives CASSQDLGRTYEQYF.

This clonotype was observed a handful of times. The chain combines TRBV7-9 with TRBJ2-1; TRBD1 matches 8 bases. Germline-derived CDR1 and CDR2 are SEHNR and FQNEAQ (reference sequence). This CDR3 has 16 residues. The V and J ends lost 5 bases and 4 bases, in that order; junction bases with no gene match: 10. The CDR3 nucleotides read TGTGCCAGCAGCCCCCGACAGGGGAAGAGGTACAATGAGCAGTTCTTC. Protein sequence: CASSPRQGKRYNEQFF.

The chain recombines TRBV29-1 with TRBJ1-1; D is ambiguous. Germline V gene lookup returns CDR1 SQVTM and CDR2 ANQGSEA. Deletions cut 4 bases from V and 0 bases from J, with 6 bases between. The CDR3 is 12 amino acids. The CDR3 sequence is CSVGTVNTEAFF. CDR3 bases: TGCAGCGTTGGGACGGTGAACACTGAAGCTTTCTTT.

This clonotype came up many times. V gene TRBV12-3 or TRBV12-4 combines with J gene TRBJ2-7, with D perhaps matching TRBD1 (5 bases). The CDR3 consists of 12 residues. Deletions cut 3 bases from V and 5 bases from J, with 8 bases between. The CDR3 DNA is TGTGCCAGCAGTTTGACAGTGAACGAGCAGTACTTC. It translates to CASSLTVNEQYF.

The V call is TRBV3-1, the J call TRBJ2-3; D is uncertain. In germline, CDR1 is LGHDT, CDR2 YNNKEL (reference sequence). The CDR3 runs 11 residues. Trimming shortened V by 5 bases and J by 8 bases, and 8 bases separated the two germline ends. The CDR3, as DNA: TGTGCCAGCAGCACAGAAGGTACGCAGTATTTT. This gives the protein CASSTEGTQYF.